This T cell receptor beta chain was recovered during a study of cytomegalovirus exposure and HLA in healthy donors (dated by TCRdb to about 2017). Background for the entire study: An earlier analysis of roughly 610 of the donors reported 276 Gb of sequence data and around 110 million unique TCR beta sequences obtained from about 179 million T cells. Among the roughly 400 genotyped donors, approximately 81% belonged to the genetic ancestry cluster associated with self-reported Caucasian donors. Among 398 genotyped donors of the cohort, an average of approximately 240,000 unique TCR beta nucleotide sequences were sequenced per donor, about a sixth of them non-productive. Roughly 5 DR-DQ haplotypes were treated as single units for association and clustering because of strong linkage in the cohort. About 310 gigabases of sequencing data and tens of millions of unique TCR sequences were included in an early release covering about 700 HLA-typed donors. All discovery cohort repertoires had been generated using a single sequencing platform. Both class I and class II loci were covered by HLA typing, at four-digit resolution. In a later analysis, previously published TCR beta repertoires from 600 to 850 donors were re-analyzed and high-resolution HLA genotyping was added so that TCR occurrence patterns could be studied. Genome-wide SNP genotypes for about 65% of the roughly 670 donors were used in a later genetic analysis, which treated that subset as a discovery cohort. Alongside the repertoire data, information on donor age, sex, ethnicity and CMV serostatus was compiled. The study combined high-throughput TCR immunosequencing, statistical association of individual TCRs with disease status, and machine learning to predict cytomegalovirus infection status. The T cell repertoires of several hundred subjects were profiled by immunosequencing and related to cytomegalovirus serostatus. Rather than using new phenotypic data, the later analysis identified candidate immune exposures from TCR beta sequences and from how often those sequences occurred across donors. An earlier analysis of approximately 580 of the donors used high-throughput TCR beta sequencing to judge whether each TCR beta V gene segment behaved as functional or pseudogenic. Besides the first cohort of approximately 710 subjects, a separate validation cohort made up of about 120 different subjects was used. The study aimed to test whether cataloging public T cell receptors could reveal signatures of past pathogen exposure. The number of donors typed differed by locus, with 629-630 for A, B, C, DRB1 and DQB1, roughly 520 for DQA1, 600 to 610 for DPA1, and some 440 for DPB1.

In total, approximately 610 healthy bone marrow donors made up the cohort. At the time of sampling, all cohort members were nominally healthy, though unrecorded immune exposures were likely present. The donor tested CMV seropositive and was one of the 289 seropositive cohort members. Each donor provided a peripheral blood sample, and peripheral blood mononuclear cells were used for TCR beta sequencing. The Qiagen DNeasy Blood Extraction Kit was used to extract genomic DNA from the blood cell samples. A remark on this clone: Its recognized antigen is unknown. No much larger clonotype is one base removed from it; base qualities were not supplied.

What the study reported, not specific to this receptor: In vitro tests confirmed that a few of the cytomegalovirus-associated TCR beta chains recognize cytomegalovirus antigens. A group of highly shared sequence variants was considered likely to be a technical artifact of the sequencing pipeline. In this cohort, only TCR beta chains were sequenced, and detectable features were limited by the absence of alpha or paired-chain data. According to a later genetic analysis, donors in an Asian-associated ancestry cluster had fewer N-insertions in productive TCRs than the approximately 670-donor mean. Because HLA typing was missing for some donors at each locus, association tests included only the typed subset. The presence/absence analyses assumed that sequencing depth was roughly uniform across donors, and that assumption may not be true. The only immune exposure information available for the cohort was CMV serostatus. Correlated functional status among segregating V segments might reflect linkage disequilibrium, but an unknown experimental factor could not be ruled out. In a later analysis, some 17,000 TCR beta sequences were associated with specific HLA alleles at a false discovery rate of 0.05. Cytomegalovirus status was reported to be diagnosed by the classifier with high specificity and sensitivity in both the original and validation cohorts. Across donors, most TCR sequences were observed very rarely, whereas some public TCRs were present in many individuals. Several of the top co-occurrence clusters appeared to be linked to parvovirus B19, influenza, CMV and Epstein-Barr virus, according to a later analysis. The authors suggested that the approach could potentially be generalized to other disease states and immunological phenotypes. The earlier analysis of 587 of the donors excluded 15 to 20 rarely observed V segments, including chromosome 9 orphons, because counts were too low. A later analysis found that most CMV-associated TCR beta chains appeared HLA-restricted, with HLA associations seemingly driven largely by CMV exposure. Compared with equally common non-associated chains, HLA-associated TCR beta chains in a later analysis were more clonally expanded and had lower generation probabilities. Some IMGT-functional V segments, including TRBV6-2 and TRBV6-3, could not be distinguished by the 87-base-pair reads and were therefore excluded. According to a later analysis, TCR association rates differed among HLA loci, with DRB1 alleles showing the most associated TCRs and HLA-C alleles showing the fewest. When HLA alleles, especially DR and DQ, strongly co-occurred, TCR associations were difficult to assign to individual alleles. In an earlier analysis of some 540 of the donors, most TCR beta V segments appeared in productive rearrangements about 87% or about 30% of the time, broadly matching IMGT annotations. The study gave a list of around 170 TCR beta chains associated with cytomegalovirus. An association between a missense DCLRE1C variant and V-gene and J-gene trimming of TCR beta chains was found in a later genetic analysis and replicated in an independent cohort. A further reported finding was that TCR beta sequences accurately predicted the HLA-A and HLA-B alleles for most subjects in the first cohort.

Relative to germline, V is 5 bases shorter and J is 5 bases shorter, with 9 bases between their ends. Via the germline V gene, CDR1 is MNHEY and CDR2 SVGAGI. Including the terminal cysteine and phenylalanine, the CDR3 comprises 12 residues. Just CDR3 DNA is preserved here, 36 bases in frame from base 1. The library was produced with the immunoSEQ multiplex PCR assay. For the multiplex PCR, a mixture combining 60 forward primers for TCR Vbeta segments and 13 reverse primers for TCR Jbeta segments was used. A multiplex PCR assay on genomic DNA amplified the CDR3 region of rearranged TCR beta genes. The Illumina HiSeq System was used to sequence the amplified TCR beta libraries as 87-base-pair reads. The authors' analysis ran thus. In a later analysis, roughly 80 million unique TCR beta chains were counted across the approximately 620 repertoires, and roughly 10 million of these chains were shared by at least two donors. Raw reads were error-corrected and collapsed into unique sequences by a nearest-neighbor algorithm in which closely related sequences were merged to remove PCR and sequencing errors. CDR3 sequences were aligned to IMGT reference sequences to assign V, D and J gene segments. For a sequence to be retained, a match of at least six nucleotides to both a V gene segment and a J gene segment was required. Rearrangements were called productive when the CDR3 lacked stop codons and stayed in frame with V and J; all others were non-productive. CDR3 was defined according to IMGT convention as the region running from the second conserved V-encoded cysteine to the conserved J-encoded phenylalanine. In an earlier analysis of 587 of the donors, sequences lacking an unambiguous match to a single V gene segment were excluded. An earlier analysis of around 600 of the donors classified V segments as functional when productive rearrangements were above 56.7% and as segregating when the standard deviation between donors was above 5%. A statistical classification framework was developed to diagnose cytomegalovirus status using the catalog of TCR beta chain sequences. In a later analysis, TCR nucleotide sequences were compared against IMGT/GENE-DB human TR gene sequences so that V and J genes could be assigned. Using the TCRdist pipeline, a later analysis assigned CDR3 sequences along with most-parsimonious VDJ recombination scenarios. In a later analysis, each TCR beta chain was defined by its CDR3 amino acid sequence together with its V-gene family, and reads lacking a unique V-gene family were excluded. As a way to deal with suspected cross-contamination and a sequencing artifact, a later analysis dropped 640 or so nucleotide sequences that were highly shared and had low generation probability. In a later analysis, a clonal expansion index for each public chain was calculated from normalized within-repertoire ranks of inferred template counts. A later analysis computed generation probabilities with a VDJ recombination model fitted to out-of-frame rearrangements, and checked the results against IGoR. Hypergeometric tests were used in a later analysis to score TCR-TCR, TCR-HLA and TCR-CMV co-occurrence, with a repertoire-size bias correction applied to the TCR pairs. In a later analysis, false discovery rates were estimated by permuting HLA or CMV assignments 20 times. In a later analysis, co-occurring TCRs were grouped using DBSCAN, with TCRdist sequence similarity added in when clustering inside HLA-allele-positive subsets. Repertoires with fewer than 30,000 or more than 120,000 public chains were left out of co-occurrence clustering, as were four to six repertoires with anomalous nucleotide sharing. TCRdb re-hosts the immuneACCESS table, in-frame sequences only. Its copies lack some clones; in the studies checked, an unresolved V gene accounts for under half of them, and the cause for the rest is not known. The V and J calls and clone size were taken over from that table, and D and trimming were inferred from the DNA. This sample gives more than 75,000 clones in total; roughly 80% of them show up just once. The ten biggest clones cover 6.2% of the sample.

The receptor's source is a woman aged 50 to 60 in good health and CMV-seropositive. The specimen sequenced was PBMCs. In this chain, TRBV6-5 is recombined with TRBJ1-2, and perhaps TRBD1 as D gene, on 5 matching bases. CDR3 reads: CASSRAGYGYTF. The DNA sequence reads TGTGCCAGCAGTCGGGCAGGGTATGGCTACACCTTC.